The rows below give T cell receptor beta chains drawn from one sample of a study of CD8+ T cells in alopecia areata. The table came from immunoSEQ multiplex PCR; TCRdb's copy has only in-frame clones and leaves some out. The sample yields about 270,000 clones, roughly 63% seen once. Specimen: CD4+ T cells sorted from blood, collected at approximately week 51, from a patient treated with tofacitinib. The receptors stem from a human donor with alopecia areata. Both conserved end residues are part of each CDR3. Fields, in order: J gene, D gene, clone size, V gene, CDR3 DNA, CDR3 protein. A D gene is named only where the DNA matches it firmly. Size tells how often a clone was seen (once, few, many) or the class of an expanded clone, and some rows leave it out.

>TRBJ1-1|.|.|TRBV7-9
TGTGCCAGCACCCAGGACAGATTGAACACTGAAGCTTTCTTT
CASTQDRLNTEAFF
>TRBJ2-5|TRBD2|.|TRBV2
TGTGCCAGCAGTGAATTACCGGGGGGAGAGATCGAGACCCAGTACTTC
CASSELPGGEIETQYF
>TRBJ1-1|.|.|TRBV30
TGTGCGTTAAACCAGGGAGGTCCTGAAGCTTTCTTT
CALNQGGPEAFF
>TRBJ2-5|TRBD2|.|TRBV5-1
TGCGCCAGCAGCCCGAGATCTAGCGGGAGTGTAACCCAGTACTTC
CASSPRSSGSVTQYF
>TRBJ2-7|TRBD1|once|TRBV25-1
TGTGCCAGCAGTGAGGGACAGGGATCCTACGAGCAGTACTTC
CASSEGQGSYEQYF
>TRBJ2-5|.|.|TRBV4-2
TGTGCCAGCAGCCAAGGCAGACAGTTCCAAGAGACCCAGTACTTC
CASSQGRQFQETQYF
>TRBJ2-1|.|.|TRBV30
TGTGCCTGGAGTGTTGGGTATGAGCAGTTCTTC
CAWSVGYEQFF
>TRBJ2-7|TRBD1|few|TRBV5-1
TGCGCCAGCAGCTTGAGCGGGACAGGGCAATCGGAGCAGTACTTC
CASSLSGTGQSEQYF
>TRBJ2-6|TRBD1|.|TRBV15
TGTGCCACCAGCGGGGTAACAGGGGGCAGGTCTGGGGCCAACGTCCTGACTTTC
CATSGVTGGRSGANVLTF
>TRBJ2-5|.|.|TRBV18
TGTGCCAGCTCACCGCGAGGCCCTCAAGAGACCCAGTACTTC
CASSPRGPQETQYF
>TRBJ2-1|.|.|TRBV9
TGTGCCAGCAGCGTAGTAGGGGTGTCGGATGAGCAGTTCTTC
CASSVVGVSDEQFF
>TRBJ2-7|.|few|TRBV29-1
TGCAGCGTTGAGAAGGGCCCCTACGAGCAGTACTTC
CSVEKGPYEQYF
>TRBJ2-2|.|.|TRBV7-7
TGTGCTAGCAGCTTAGAAGCAGGGAACGGGGAGCTGTTTTTT
CASSLEAGNGELFF
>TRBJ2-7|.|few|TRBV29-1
TGCAGCGTCGCCCCTTCTCCGCAGGGGCCCTACGAGCAGTACTTC
CSVAPSPQGPYEQYF
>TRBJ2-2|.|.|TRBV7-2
TGTGCCAGCAGCCTCCGTAGGGACAACACCGGGGAGCTGTTTTTT
CASSLRRDNTGELFF
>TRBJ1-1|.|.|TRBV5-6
TGTGCCAGCAGCTTGGCAGTGCTAGGGGAAGGTGGAGCTTTCTTT
CASSLAVLGEGGAFF
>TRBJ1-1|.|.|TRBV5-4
TGTGCCAGCAGCCTGGACGTATCCACTGAAGCTTTCTTT
CASSLDVSTEAFF
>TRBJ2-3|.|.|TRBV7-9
TGTGCCAGCAGCTTGATCGGAAGCACAGATACGCAGTATTTT
CASSLIGSTDTQYF
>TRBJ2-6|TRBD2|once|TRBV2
TGTGCCAGCAGTGCAGGGAGGGCTGGGGCCAACGTCCTGACTTTC
CASSAGRAGANVLTF
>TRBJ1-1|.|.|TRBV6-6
TGTGCCTCCGGGACGGCGAACACTGAAGCTTTCTTT
CASGTANTEAFF
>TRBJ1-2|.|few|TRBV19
TGTGCCAGTAGGGGAGGCCTCAGCAACTATGGCTACACCTTC
CASRGGLSNYGYTF
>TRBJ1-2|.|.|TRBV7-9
TGTGCCAGCAGCTTAGCAGGGAGCTATGGCTACACCTTC
CASSLAGSYGYTF
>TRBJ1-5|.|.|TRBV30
TGTGCCTGGAAGGGGACAACGAATCAGCCCCAGCATTTT
CAWKGTTNQPQHF